This T cell receptor (beta chain) was documented in a study of cytomegalovirus exposure and HLA in healthy donors. The CDR3 extends over 14 amino acids. In germline, CDR1 is GTSNPN, CDR2 SVGIG (reference sequence). Trimming at V came to 0 bases and at J to 5 bases, leaving 5 bases not matched to a gene. The PCR made use of 60 Vbeta and 13 Jbeta primers. Only in-frame clones appear in the TCRdb table, and some are missing; sequencing was by immunoSEQ multiplex PCR. Here the sample spans approximately 87,000 clones, 65% to 90% being singletons. The rearrangement links TRBV30 to TRBJ1-1; TRBD1 matches 8 bases. Sequenced input: PBMCs. The source of this sequence is a woman between 70 and 85 years old in good health and CMV-seropositive. In DNA form, the CDR3 reads TGTGCCTGGAGTGTAGACAGGGGAAGTACTGAAGCTTTCTTT. This translates into CAWSVDRGSTEAFF.